The text below deals with one T cell receptor beta chain. This sample was taken from a study of T cell changes during pregnancy in multiple sclerosis. V dropped 2 bases and J dropped 0; count of bases not matched to a gene: 11. This CDR3 is 18 amino acids long. Germline lookup yields CDR1 SGHRS and CDR2 YFSETQ. Profiled with immunoSEQ multiplex PCR; TCRdb holds only in-frame clones, not every one. The table has around 130,000 clones, 80% to 95% seen once. The material sequenced was peripheral blood, taken before pregnancy. The chain uses TRBV5-1 and TRBJ2-1, with 7 positions matching TRBD2. This clonotype originated in a female donor with multiple sclerosis, enrolled in a pregnancy study. The chain's CDR3 is CASSFPGLVSASYNEQFF. CDR3 in DNA: TGCGCCAGCAGCTTTCCAGGACTAGTCTCGGCCTCCTACAATGAGCAGTTCTTC.